These T cell receptor beta chains were read from a single sample in a study of T cell responses to AZD1222 COVID-19 vaccine. Measured with immunoSEQ multiplex PCR; TCRdb has only the in-frame clones, and not every one. The sample lists 40,000 to 45,000 clones; roughly 78% were seen once. The sample here was peripheral blood, taken 28 days after the second dose of the MenACWY control vaccine. All receptors come from an adult who received the MenACWY meningococcal vaccine as a control. CDR3s include the opening cysteine and the closing phenylalanine or tryptophan. A D gene is named only where the DNA matches it firmly. Part of the rows lack a size; the others show once, few, many or a class for expanded clones.

D gene: .; J gene: TRBJ1-1; CDR3 length: 12; V gene: TRBV28; clone size: .; CDR3 DNA: TGTGCCAGCACCGCCTTGGGGACTGAAGCTTTCTTT; CDR3 protein: CASTALGTEAFF
D gene: TRBD2; J gene: TRBJ2-5; CDR3 length: 17; V gene: TRBV5-1; clone size: .; CDR3 DNA: TGCGCCAGCAGCAGGCTAGCGGGGGGGCTTTCTCCGGAGACCCAGTACTTC; CDR3 protein: CASSRLAGGLSPETQYF
D gene: .; J gene: TRBJ1-2; CDR3 length: 16; V gene: TRBV6-1; clone size: .; CDR3 DNA: TGTGCCAGCAGTGAATGGGGGGGGAGAGTAAACTATGGCTACACCTTC; CDR3 protein: CASSEWGGRVNYGYTF
D gene: TRBD1; J gene: TRBJ2-5; CDR3 length: 14; V gene: TRBV12-5; clone size: .; CDR3 DNA: TGTGCTAGTGGTTGGGGGACAGACCAAGAGACCCAGTACTTC; CDR3 protein: CASGWGTDQETQYF
D gene: TRBD1; J gene: TRBJ1-4; CDR3 length: 15; V gene: TRBV28; clone size: .; CDR3 DNA: TGTGCCAGCAGTGGACAGGGGGTGACTAATGAAAAACTGTTTTTT; CDR3 protein: CASSGQGVTNEKLFF
D gene: .; J gene: TRBJ2-5; CDR3 length: 18; V gene: TRBV28; clone size: .; CDR3 DNA: TGTGCCAGCACCTCTCGTGGACATCGCAAAAAGTACCAAGAGACCCAGTACTTC; CDR3 protein: CASTSRGHRKKYQETQYF
D gene: .; J gene: TRBJ1-5; CDR3 length: 15; V gene: TRBV7-2; clone size: once; CDR3 DNA: TGTGCCAGCAGCTTAGGGCGGGGAAGACTTTGGCCCCAGCATTTT; CDR3 protein: CASSLGRGRLWPQHF
D gene: .; J gene: TRBJ1-5; CDR3 length: 11; V gene: TRBV23-1; clone size: .; CDR3 DNA: TGCGCCAGCAGTCAGGCTCAGCCCCAGCATTTT; CDR3 protein: CASSQAQPQHF
D gene: .; J gene: TRBJ2-3; CDR3 length: 15; V gene: TRBV5-4; clone size: few; CDR3 DNA: TGTGCCAGCAGCCACGGGCCTAAATTCACAGATACGCAGTATTTT; CDR3 protein: CASSHGPKFTDTQYF
D gene: TRBD1; J gene: TRBJ1-1; CDR3 length: 14; V gene: TRBV6-5; clone size: few; CDR3 DNA: TGTGCCAGCAGACCGGGACAGCCGAACACTGAAGCTTTCTTT; CDR3 protein: CASRPGQPNTEAFF
D gene: TRBD2; J gene: TRBJ2-7; CDR3 length: 14; V gene: TRBV7-9; clone size: .; CDR3 DNA: TGTGCCAGCAGCCATCAGGGAGGGCCAACCGAGCAGTACTTC; CDR3 protein: CASSHQGGPTEQYF
D gene: TRBD1; J gene: TRBJ1-2; CDR3 length: 17; V gene: TRBV28; clone size: few; CDR3 DNA: TGTGCCAGTGGATTCCCGGGACAGGGGACAGGGGCATACTGGGACACCTTC; CDR3 protein: CASGFPGQGTGAYWDTF
D gene: TRBD1; J gene: TRBJ2-5; CDR3 length: 15; V gene: TRBV7-8; clone size: .; CDR3 DNA: TGTGCCAGCAGCGACTACAGGGGGCGCGGGGAGACCCAGTACTTC; CDR3 protein: CASSDYRGRGETQYF